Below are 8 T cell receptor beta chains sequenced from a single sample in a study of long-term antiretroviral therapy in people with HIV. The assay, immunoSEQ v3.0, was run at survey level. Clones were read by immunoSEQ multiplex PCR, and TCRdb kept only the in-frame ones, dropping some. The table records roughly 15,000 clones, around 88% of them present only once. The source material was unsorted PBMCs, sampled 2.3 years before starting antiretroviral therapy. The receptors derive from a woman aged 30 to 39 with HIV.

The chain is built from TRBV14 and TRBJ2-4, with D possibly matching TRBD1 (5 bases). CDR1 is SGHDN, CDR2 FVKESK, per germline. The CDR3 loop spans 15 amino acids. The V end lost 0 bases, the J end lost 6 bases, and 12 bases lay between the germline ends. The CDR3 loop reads CASSQDSTRANIQYF. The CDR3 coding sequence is TGTGCCAGCAGCCAAGATTCCACCAGGGCAAACATTCAGTACTTC.

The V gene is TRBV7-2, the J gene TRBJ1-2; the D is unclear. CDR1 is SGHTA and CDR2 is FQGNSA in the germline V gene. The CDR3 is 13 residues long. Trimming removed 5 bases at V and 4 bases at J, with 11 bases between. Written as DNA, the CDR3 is TGTGCCAGCAGCCCCGGCGGGGTCTATGGCTACACCTTC. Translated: CASSPGGVYGYTF.

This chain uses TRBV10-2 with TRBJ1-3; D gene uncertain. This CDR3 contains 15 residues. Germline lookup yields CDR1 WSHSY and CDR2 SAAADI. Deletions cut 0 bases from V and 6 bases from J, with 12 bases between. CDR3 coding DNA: TGCGCCAGCAGTGAGTCGACGGGCGGTACAAACACCATATATTTT. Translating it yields CASSESTGGTNTIYF.

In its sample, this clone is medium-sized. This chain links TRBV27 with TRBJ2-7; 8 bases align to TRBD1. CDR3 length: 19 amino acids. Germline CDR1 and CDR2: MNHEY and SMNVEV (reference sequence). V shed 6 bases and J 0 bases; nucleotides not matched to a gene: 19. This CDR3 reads CASRFGEGTGDFYSYEQYF. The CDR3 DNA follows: TGTGCCAGCAGATTCGGCGAAGGGACAGGAGATTTTTACTCCTACGAGCAGTACTTC.

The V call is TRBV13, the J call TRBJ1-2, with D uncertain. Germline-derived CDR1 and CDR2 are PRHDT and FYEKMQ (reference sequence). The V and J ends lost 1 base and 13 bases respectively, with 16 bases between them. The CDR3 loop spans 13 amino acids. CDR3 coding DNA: TGTGCCAGCAGCTTAGAGACAACCAACCGCTTCACCTTC. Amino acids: CASSLETTNRFTF.

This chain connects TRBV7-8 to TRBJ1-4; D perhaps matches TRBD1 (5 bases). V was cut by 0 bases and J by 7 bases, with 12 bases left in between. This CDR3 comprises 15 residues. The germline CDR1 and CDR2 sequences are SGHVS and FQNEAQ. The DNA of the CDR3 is TGTGCCAGCAGCTTAGCTTTTGTTGGGGGTGAAAAACTGTTTTTT. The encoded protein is CASSLAFVGGEKLFF.

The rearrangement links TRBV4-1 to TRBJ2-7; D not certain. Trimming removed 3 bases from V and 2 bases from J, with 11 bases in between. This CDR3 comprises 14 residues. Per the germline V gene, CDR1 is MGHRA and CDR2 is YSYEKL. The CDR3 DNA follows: TGCGCCAGCAGCCACAGTGAAATAGCCTACGAGCAGTACTTC. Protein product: CASSHSEIAYEQYF.

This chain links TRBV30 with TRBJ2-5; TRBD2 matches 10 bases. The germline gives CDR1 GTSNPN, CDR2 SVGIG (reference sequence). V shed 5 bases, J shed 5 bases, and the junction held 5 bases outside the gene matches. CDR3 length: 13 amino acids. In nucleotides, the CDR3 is TGTGCCTGGGAGCGGGGGGGCATGGAGACCCAGTACTTC. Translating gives CAWERGGMETQYF. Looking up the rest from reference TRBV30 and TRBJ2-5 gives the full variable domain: SQTIHQWPATLVQPVGSPLSLECTVEGTSNPNLYWYRQAAGRGLQLLFYSVGIGQISSEVPQNLSASRPQDRQFILSSKKLLLSDSGFYLCAWERGGMETQYFGPGTRLLVL.